The sequence of this TCR beta chain was determined in a study of T cells in Graves' hyperthyroidism and ophthalmopathy. Study observations and caveats: Ophthalmopathy and stable hyperthyroidism were told apart by a 13 V-J model. A median about 6 months before onset, the model predicted ophthalmopathy.

Across 18 months, stable Graves' hyperthyroidism was marked by no progression to ophthalmopathy. Diagnoses rested on clinical symptoms, serum thyroxine and TRAb, thyroid ultrasound and orbital computed tomography. RNA transcripts were the template for amplifying TCR beta CDR3 regions. Using the HTBI primer set, a first-round RT-PCR was run on the TCR CDR3. TCRdb reanalysed the multiplex PCR reads using MiXCR and keeps one entry per CDR3 protein. The sample has about 610,000 distinct CDR3 sequences, around 46% seen once. Trimming stripped 0 bases from V and 0 bases from J, with 6 bases between. The CDR3 contains 14 residues. CDR1 and CDR2 from the germline V gene are MGHDK and SYGVNS. This clonotype was observed at least ten times. Its antigen is undetermined.

The sample consisted of peripheral blood or thyroid tissue (not recorded which). The source is a woman between 18 and 29 years old with Graves' hyperthyroidism. J is TRBJ2-7 and V is TRBV25-1; possible D gene TRBD1, 5 bases. The CDR3 reads CASSEYDSSYEQYF. CDR3 DNA: TGTGCCAGCAGTGAATACGACAGCTCCTACGAGCAGTACTTC.